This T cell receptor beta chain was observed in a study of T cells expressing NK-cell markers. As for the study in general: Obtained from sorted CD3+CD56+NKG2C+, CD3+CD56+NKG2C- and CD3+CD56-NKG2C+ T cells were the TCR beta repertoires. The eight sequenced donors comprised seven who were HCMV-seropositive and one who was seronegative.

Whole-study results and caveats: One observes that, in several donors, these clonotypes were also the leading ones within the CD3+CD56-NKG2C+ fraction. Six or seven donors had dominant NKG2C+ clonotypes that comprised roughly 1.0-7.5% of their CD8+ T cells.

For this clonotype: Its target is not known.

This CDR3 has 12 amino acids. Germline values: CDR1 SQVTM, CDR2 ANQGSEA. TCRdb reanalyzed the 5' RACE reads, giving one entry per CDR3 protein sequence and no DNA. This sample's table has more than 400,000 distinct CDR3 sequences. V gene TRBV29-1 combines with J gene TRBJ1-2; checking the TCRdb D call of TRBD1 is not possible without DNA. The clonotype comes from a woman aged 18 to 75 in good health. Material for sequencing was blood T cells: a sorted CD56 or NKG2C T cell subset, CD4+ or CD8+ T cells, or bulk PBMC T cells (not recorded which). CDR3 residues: CSVDRTAYGYTF.